In this sample, the clone carrying this T cell receptor (beta chain) turned up a few times. No antigen is known for it. The CDR3 has 15 residues. The germline V gene encodes CDR1 MGHRA and CDR2 YSYEKL. The J segment lost 2 bases and the V segment lost 3 bases, leaving 4 bases of the junction unmatched. The record originates from a study of T-cell reconstitution after alpha-beta-depleted transplantation in children. Points from the study as a whole: Newly produced T cells mostly accounted for T-cell counts and diversity one year post-transplant.

Unique molecular identifiers were built into the TCRbeta library. Using its own MiXCR run on the PCR reads, TCRdb lists one record per CDR3 protein. Of 600,000 to 800,000 distinct CDR3 sequences listed, around 13% are singletons. This chain connects TRBV4-1 to TRBJ2-3, with 8 bases identical to TRBD2. Sequenced here: PBMCs, sampled before TCRalphabeta/CD19-depleted stem cell transplant. This TCR derives from a girl aged 2-10 years with congenital amegakaryocytic thrombocytopenia, due to receive a stem cell transplant. CDR3 DNA: TGCGCCAGCAGCCAGGAAGCGGGAGCCACAGATACGCAGTATTTT. It specifies CASSQEAGATDTQYF.